The TCR beta chain described here comes from a study of shared T cell receptors in the human thymus. Some clones are missing from TCRdb's copy, which holds only in-frame ones; the method was immunoSEQ multiplex PCR. This table holds some 660,000 clones, around 87% found once. The CDR3 spans 13 residues. CDR1 is MNHNY, CDR2 SVGAGI, per germline (reference sequence). V gave up 5 bases and J gave up 4 bases; unmatched junction bases: 4. These data were also filed under a second study, of human thymus T cells.

Sequenced input: thymocytes. The sequence was obtained from a boy less than two years old with a congenital heart defect. The chain couples TRBV6-6 to TRBJ1-1; 7 positions agree with TRBD1. The chain's CDR3 is CASSRQGSTEAFF. DNA of the CDR3: TGTGCCAGCAGTCGACAGGGTAGCACTGAAGCTTTCTTT.